This TCR beta chain was found in a study of shared T cell receptors in the human thymus. CDR3 length: 13 residues. Per the germline V gene, CDR1 is SEHNR and CDR2 is FQNEAQ (reference sequence). Deletions cut 5 bases from V and 7 bases from J, with 14 bases between. Clones were sequenced by immunoSEQ multiplex PCR, and TCRdb holds only the in-frame ones, with some missing. The table shows some 720,000 clones, with approximately 88% occurring only once. The same data also contributed to another study, on human thymus T cells.

This TCR was sampled from a boy in the first two years of life with a congenital heart defect. The chain couples TRBV7-9 to TRBJ1-1; a weak D match, TRBD1 (5 bases). Source material: thymocytes. CDR3 nucleotides: TGTGCCAGCAGCCGTCAAGGGCAGGGTGAAGCTTTCTTT. Amino acid sequence: CASSRQGQGEAFF.